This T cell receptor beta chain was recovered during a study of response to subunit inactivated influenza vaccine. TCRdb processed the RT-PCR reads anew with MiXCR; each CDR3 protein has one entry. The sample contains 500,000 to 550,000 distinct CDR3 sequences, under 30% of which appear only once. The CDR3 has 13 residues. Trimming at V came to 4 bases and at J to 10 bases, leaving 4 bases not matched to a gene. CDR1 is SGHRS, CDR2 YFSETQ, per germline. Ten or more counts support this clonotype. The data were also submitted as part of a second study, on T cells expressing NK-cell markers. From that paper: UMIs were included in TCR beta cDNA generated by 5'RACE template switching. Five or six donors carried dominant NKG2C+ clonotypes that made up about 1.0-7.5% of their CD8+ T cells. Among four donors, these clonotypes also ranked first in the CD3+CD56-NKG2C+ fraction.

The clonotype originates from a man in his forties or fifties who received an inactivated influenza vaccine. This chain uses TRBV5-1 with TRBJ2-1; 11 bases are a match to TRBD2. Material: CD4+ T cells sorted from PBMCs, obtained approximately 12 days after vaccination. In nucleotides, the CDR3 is TGCGCCAGCAGCCCGGGGACTAGCGGAGAGCAGTTCTTC. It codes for CASSPGTSGEQFF.